This T cell receptor beta chain was captured by sequencing in a study of cytomegalovirus exposure and HLA in healthy donors (dated 2017 in TCRdb). Background on the whole study: According to an earlier analysis of a few hundred of the donors, some 180 million T cells yielded 90 million to 140 million unique TCR beta sequences and about 280 Gb of sequence data. Approximately 310 gigabases of sequencing data and tens of millions of unique TCR sequences were included in an early release covering over 600 HLA-typed donors. Among the approximately 430 genotyped donors, more than 70% belonged to the genetic ancestry cluster associated with self-reported Caucasian donors. The study aimed to test whether signatures of past pathogen exposure could be identified by cataloging public T cell receptors. The study used immunosequencing to profile the T cell repertoires of 670 or so subjects and linked those repertoires to cytomegalovirus serostatus. A separate validation cohort of roughly 110 different subjects was used in addition to the roughly 640-subject first cohort. To predict cytomegalovirus infection status, the study brought together high-throughput TCR immunosequencing, statistical association of individual TCRs with disease status, and machine learning. A later analysis re-analyzed previously published TCR beta repertoires from several hundred donors and added high-resolution HLA genotyping to study TCR occurrence patterns. In the later analysis, no new phenotypic data were used to find candidate immune exposures; instead, reliance was placed on TCR beta sequences and their occurrence across donors. An earlier analysis of 587 of the donors used high-throughput TCR beta sequencing to judge whether each TCR beta V gene segment behaved as functional or pseudogenic. Donor age, sex, ethnicity and CMV serostatus were collected together with the repertoire data. A later genetic analysis used genome-wide SNP genotypes for about 65% of the roughly 700 donors, treating that subset as a discovery cohort. All discovery cohort repertoires had been generated using a single sequencing platform. HLA typing included class I and class II loci at four-digit resolution. Typing coverage varied by locus: roughly 629-640 donors for A, B, C, DRB1 and DQB1; more than 500 for DQA1; more than 600 for DPA1; fewer than 480 for DPB1. Four to six DR-DQ haplotypes were handled as single units for association and clustering, since linkage in the cohort was strong. Among 300 to 450 genotyped donors of the cohort, an average of approximately 230,000 unique TCR beta nucleotide sequences were sequenced per donor, around a sixth of them non-productive. Broader findings and caveats from the paper: According to a later genetic analysis, donors in an Asian-associated ancestry cluster had fewer N-insertions in productive TCRs than the roughly 660-donor mean. A few of the identified cytomegalovirus-associated TCR beta chains were confirmed in vitro to be specific for cytomegalovirus antigens. In this cohort, only TCR beta chains were sequenced, and detectable features were limited by the absence of alpha or paired-chain data. The 87-base-pair reads could not distinguish some IMGT-functional V segments, including TRBV6-2 and TRBV6-3, so those segments were excluded. Correlated functional status among segregating V segments might reflect linkage disequilibrium, but an unknown experimental factor could not be ruled out. Specific HLA alleles were associated with 16,951 TCR beta sequences at a false discovery rate of 0.05 in a later analysis. In an earlier analysis of approximately 590 of the donors, most TCR beta V segments were observed in productive rearrangements about 90% or about 30% of the time, broadly matching IMGT annotations. The classifier was reported to diagnose cytomegalovirus status with high specificity and sensitivity in both the original cohort and the validation cohort. Because some donors lacked HLA typing at each locus, the association tests relied only on the typed subset. A later analysis found that HLA-associated TCR beta chains were more clonally expanded and had lower generation probabilities than equally common non-associated chains. According to a later analysis, parvovirus B19, influenza, CMV and Epstein-Barr virus appeared linked to several top co-occurrence clusters. When HLA alleles, especially DR and DQ, strongly co-occurred, attributing TCR associations to individual alleles was difficult. According to a later analysis, most CMV-associated TCR beta chains appeared to be HLA-restricted, and the HLA associations seemed to be driven largely by CMV exposure. A total of 150 to 200 TCR beta chains were listed by the study as associated with cytomegalovirus. Presence/absence analyses assumed roughly uniform sequencing depth across donors, an assumption that may not hold. A further reported finding was that TCR beta sequences accurately predicted the HLA-A and HLA-B alleles for most subjects in the first cohort. Most TCR sequences were seen in very few donors, while some public TCRs were found in many individuals. In a later analysis, TCR association rates were found to vary across HLA loci, with the most associated TCRs seen for DRB1 alleles and the fewest for HLA-C alleles. CMV serostatus was the only immune exposure information available for the cohort. V-gene and J-gene trimming of TCR beta chains was associated with a missense DCLRE1C variant in a later genetic analysis, and the association was replicated in an independent cohort. The authors suggested that the approach could potentially be extended to other disease states and immunological phenotypes. Some 16 rarely observed V segments, including chromosome 9 orphons, were excluded from the earlier analysis of about 600 of the donors because counts were too low. The sequencing pipeline was judged likely to have produced a cluster of highly shared sequence variants as a technical artifact.

The library was prepared using the immunoSEQ multiplex PCR assay. The multiplex PCR relied on a mix of 60 forward primers for TCR Vbeta segments and 13 reverse primers for TCR Jbeta segments. A multiplex PCR assay on genomic DNA amplified the CDR3 region of rearranged TCR beta genes. Amplified TCR beta libraries were sequenced as 87-base-pair reads on the Illumina HiSeq System. Under the source paper's analysis protocol: A later analysis tallied about 77 million unique TCR beta chains across the 666 repertoires, and some 12 million of those chains were shared by two or more donors. Raw reads were error-corrected and collapsed into unique sequences with a nearest-neighbor algorithm that merged closely related sequences to remove PCR and sequencing errors. V, D and J gene segments were assigned by aligning CDR3 sequences to IMGT reference sequences. For a sequence to be retained, at least a six-nucleotide match to both a V gene segment and a J gene segment was required. Rearrangements were called productive when the CDR3 lacked stop codons and stayed in frame with V and J; all others were non-productive. Following IMGT convention, CDR3 was defined as the stretch from the second conserved V-encoded cysteine to the conserved J-encoded phenylalanine. The earlier analysis of some 580 of the donors excluded any sequence lacking an unambiguous match to a single V gene segment. An earlier analysis of fewer than 650 of the donors classified V segments as functional when productive rearrangements were above 56.7% and as segregating when the standard deviation between donors was above 5%. To diagnose cytomegalovirus status from the catalog of TCR beta chain sequences, a statistical classification framework was built. V and J gene assignment, in a later analysis, came from comparing TCR nucleotide sequences with IMGT/GENE-DB human TR gene sequences. The TCRdist pipeline was used in a later analysis to assign CDR3 sequences and most-parsimonious VDJ recombination scenarios. A later analysis defined each TCR beta chain by its CDR3 amino acid sequence plus V-gene family, and excluded reads lacking a unique V-gene family. As a way to deal with suspected cross-contamination and a sequencing artifact, a later analysis dropped roughly 620 nucleotide sequences that were highly shared and had low generation probability. For each public chain, a later analysis derived a clonal expansion index from normalized ranks of inferred template counts within each repertoire. Generation probabilities in a later analysis came from a VDJ recombination model fitted to out-of-frame rearrangements, and those results were checked against IGoR. Hypergeometric tests were used in a later analysis to score TCR-TCR, TCR-HLA and TCR-CMV co-occurrence, with a repertoire-size bias correction applied to the TCR pairs. False discovery rates were estimated in a later analysis by permuting HLA or CMV assignments 20 times. In a later analysis, co-occurring TCRs were grouped using DBSCAN, with TCRdist sequence similarity added in when clustering inside HLA-allele-positive subsets. Repertoires with fewer than 30,000 or more than 120,000 public chains, plus five repertoires with anomalous nucleotide sharing, were excluded from co-occurrence clustering. TCRdb's version of the immuneACCESS table is confined to in-frame rearrangements and falls short of the full clone set. An unresolved V gene accounts for under half of the shortfall where checked; the remainder is of unknown origin. The V and J calls and the clone size are those of that table, but D and trimming were determined from the DNA. In all, the sample holds 130,000 to 150,000 clones, and over 55% of those were seen once. Clones ranked in the top ten supply approximately 2% of the sample.

This clone came up a few times. This receptor's antigen is unknown. The input lacks base qualities; no much larger clone sits a single base away. Taken from the germline V gene (reference sequence), the CDR1 and CDR2 loops are SEHNR and FQNEAQ. The germline V end is reduced by 6 bases and the J end by 8 bases; junction bases left unmatched: 14. Counted from cysteine to phenylalanine, this CDR3 has 16 amino acids. The kept DNA is CDR3 alone, 48 bases in frame from the first base. The cohort comprised fewer than 700 healthy bone marrow donors. Cohort members were all nominally healthy when sampled, although unrecorded immune exposures were likely present. The donor tested CMV seronegative and was one of the 352 seronegative cohort members. A peripheral blood sample was provided by each donor, and peripheral blood mononuclear cells were used for TCR beta sequencing. Genomic DNA was extracted from the blood cell samples with the Qiagen DNeasy Blood Extraction Kit.

The sequence links TRBV7-9 to TRBJ2-1, and TRBD1 matches 9 of the central bases. Sequenced: PBMCs. This TCR was recovered from a man aged 35-49 years in good health and CMV-seronegative. The DNA is TGTGCCAGCAGAACCATCCGAGGGACAGGGCGTCATGAGCAGTTCTTC. Its protein is CASRTIRGTGRHEQFF. Beyond the CDR3, the reference TRBV7-9 and TRBJ2-1 genes provide the residues; the full variable domain reads: DTGVSQNPRHKITKRGQNVTFRCDPISEHNRLYWYRQTLGQGPEFLTYFQNEAQLEKSRLLSDRFSAERPKGSFSTLEIQRTEQGDSAMYLCASRTIRGTGRHEQFFGPGTRLTVL.